The rows below give T cell receptor beta chains drawn from one sample of a study of chemoradiotherapy in HPV16-positive cancers. Clones were read by immunoSEQ multiplex PCR, and TCRdb kept only the in-frame ones, dropping some. This table has about 7,900 clones, 85% to 90% appearing once. The material sequenced was blood, taken from a patient who underwent chemoradiotherapy. The receptor set was obtained from a human donor with HPV-associated anogenital cancer. Both conserved end residues are part of each CDR3. D genes are given only for firm matches. Where a row states a size, it is once, few, many or the class of an expanded clone; other rows omit it.

clone size | J gene | D gene | V gene | CDR3 DNA | CDR3 protein
- | TRBJ2-3 | - | TRBV20-1 | TGCAGTGCCGCCTTCCCAGATACGCAGTATTTT | CSAAFPDTQYF
- | TRBJ1-6 | - | TRBV21-1 | TGTGCCAGCAGCAAAATAAGTTCACCCCTCCACTTT | CASSKISSPLHF
- | TRBJ1-5 | - | TRBV7-2 | TGTGCCAGCAGCTTAAGGGACGGAACAGCCCCAGCAGGGCAGCATTTT | CASSLRDGTAPAGQHF
once | TRBJ1-4 | TRBD1 | TRBV25-1 | TGTGCCAGCAGGACGGGACAGGGTAGTGAAAAACTGTTTTTT | CASRTGQGSEKLFF
- | TRBJ1-3 | - | TRBV5-1 | TGCGCCAGCAGCTTGGGGCGCTCTGGAAACACCATATATTTT | CASSLGRSGNTIYF
large | TRBJ1-5 | - | TRBV11-1 | TGTGCCACCGAGCGGGGTTATCGGCCCCAGCATTTT | CATERGYRPQHF
- | TRBJ1-3 | - | TRBV18 | TGTGCCAGCTCACCACCTGGGGCCGCTGGAAACACCATATATTTT | CASSPPGAAGNTIYF
once | TRBJ2-3 | TRBD1 | TRBV7-9 | TGTGCCAGCCTAACTGGGACAGGGGGGCCGGTGGATACGCAGTATTTT | CASLTGTGGPVDTQYF
- | TRBJ1-6 | - | TRBV2 | TGTGCCAGCAGCCAAGACCCTTCACCCGCAAACCAACGGAATTCACCCCTCCACTTT | CASSQDPSPANQRNSPLHF
- | TRBJ2-1 | - | TRBV7-2 | TGTGCCAGCAGCTTGCGTTACAATGAGCAGTTCTTC | CASSLRYNEQFF
- | TRBJ2-7 | TRBD2 | TRBV11-2 | TGTGCCAGCAGCGGAACTAGCGTCCCCCCCTACGAGCAGTACTTC | CASSGTSVPPYEQYF
- | TRBJ2-1 | TRBD2 | TRBV6-5 | TGTGCCACCCGGGGGGGGTGGTCCTACAATGAGCAGTTCTTC | CATRGGWSYNEQFF
- | TRBJ1-2 | TRBD1 | TRBV30 | TGTGCCTGGGATGGGACAGCATATGGCTACACCTTC | CAWDGTAYGYTF
- | TRBJ1-4 | - | TRBV27 | TGTGCCAGCAAAAAGAGGACGTCGGCTTATGAAAAACTGTTTTTT | CASKKRTSAYEKLFF
- | TRBJ2-7 | TRBD1 | TRBV4-1 | TGCGCCAGCAGCCATGTGCCGGGACAGGGAGTAGACGAGCAGTACTTC | CASSHVPGQGVDEQYF
once | TRBJ1-4 | - | TRBV5-1 | TGCGCCAGCAGCTTGCATGTAGGGGATGAAAAACTGTTTTTT | CASSLHVGDEKLFF
once | TRBJ2-1 | TRBD1 | TRBV18 | TGTGCCAGCTCACCACCCAACAGGGGGGATAATGAGCAGTTCTTC | CASSPPNRGDNEQFF
- | TRBJ2-1 | - | TRBV18 | TGTGCCAGCTCACCTGGGCAAAGCGTAAGACCCTACAATGAGCAGTTCTTC | CASSPGQSVRPYNEQFF
- | TRBJ2-3 | - | TRBV6-5 | TGTGCCAGCACTCGATCGGGGAAAAGCACAGATACGCAGTATTTT | CASTRSGKSTDTQYF
- | TRBJ2-1 | - | TRBV11-1 | TGTGCCAGCAGCTTAGCCGGGACACCCTACAATGAGCAGTTCTTC | CASSLAGTPYNEQFF
- | TRBJ1-1 | - | TRBV11-1 | TGTGCCAGCAGCTTAGTTCCTACTTTGAACACTGAAGCTTTCTTT | CASSLVPTLNTEAFF
- | TRBJ1-5 | - | TRBV5-1 | TGCGCCAGCAGCTTGGATGGTGGAAGCAATCAGCCCCAGCATTTT | CASSLDGGSNQPQHF
- | TRBJ1-2 | TRBD1 | TRBV5-6 | TGTGCCAGCAGCTTAGGGACAGGGGGTAATGGCTACACCTTC | CASSLGTGGNGYTF
- | TRBJ2-7 | - | TRBV28 | TGTGCCAGCAGTTTAGGCTACGAGCAGTACTTC | CASSLGYEQYF
once | TRBJ2-7 | - | TRBV5-1 | TGCGCCAGCAGCTTGGGGAGTGGAATCTACGAGCAGTACTTC | CASSLGSGIYEQYF